The next 17 T cell receptor beta chains were all read from a single sample in a study of control samples from healthy donors and cancer patients. Profiled with immunoSEQ multiplex PCR; TCRdb holds only in-frame clones, not every one. Of some 120,000 clones in the sample, roughly 90% are singletons; the top ten hold roughly 43%. The sample taken for sequencing was blood. These receptors came from a man aged 45-65 years in good health.

The chain carries TRBV5-5 and TRBJ1-2; D uncertain. V lost 4 bases and J 1 base, leaving 11 bases between the germline ends. This CDR3 region has 14 residues. Germline V CDR1 and CDR2: SGHKS, YYEKEE (reference sequence). CDR3 DNA: TGTGCCAGCAGCCTCCTCTCTTTTAACTATGGCTACACCTTC. It codes for CASSLLSFNYGYTF.

The J gene is TRBJ2-5, the V gene TRBV5-1, with 8 bases matching TRBD1. The length of the CDR3 is 14 residues. The germline V gene has CDR1 SGHRS and CDR2 YFSETQ. V dropped 4 bases and J dropped 6; count of bases not matched to a gene: 8. This chain's CDR3 is CASSLGQVSKTQYF. The DNA of the CDR3 is TGCGCCAGCAGCCTGGGACAGGTTTCTAAGACCCAGTACTTC.

This clone was counted between two and nine times. The V call is TRBV4-1, the J call TRBJ2-7, with D unresolved. CDR3 length: 13 residues. Germline V gives CDR1 MGHRA, CDR2 YSYEKL. V lost 7 bases to trimming and J lost 0 bases, with 10 bases between them. The CDR3 sequence: CASKEHNSYEQYF. In DNA form, the CDR3 reads TGCGCCAGCAAAGAGCACAACTCCTACGAGCAGTACTTC.

This rearrangement joins TRBV5-1 to TRBJ1-5; 10 bases agree with TRBD1. This CDR3 has 16 residues. Germline V gene lookup returns CDR1 SGHRS and CDR2 YFSETQ. J gave up 8 bases and V 3 bases, and 11 bases lay outside the gene matches. CDR3 DNA sequence: TGCGCCAGCAGCTCCGGGACAGGGGATTTGTATGAGCCCCAGCATTTT. Translation gives CASSSGTGDLYEPQHF.

This clone was counted a single time. The gene calls are TRBV24-1 and TRBJ1-5; 10 bases are shared with TRBD1. CDR3 size: 17 residues. Germline V gives CDR1 KGHDR, CDR2 SFDVKD. Trimming at V came to 11 bases and at J to 2 bases, leaving 14 bases not matched to a gene. CDR3 in DNA: TGTGCCAGCCCCTCCGGGACAGGGGAATTTGGCAATCAGCCCCAGCATTTT. Its translation is CASPSGTGEFGNQPQHF.

The chain carries TRBV9 and TRBJ1-1, with no clear D. This CDR3 is 15 amino acids long. Deletions cut 0 bases from V and 4 bases from J, with 13 bases between. Germline V lookup: CDR1 SGDLS, CDR2 YYNGEE. This CDR3 is CASSVGVRGGTEAFF. CDR3 coding DNA: TGTGCCAGCAGCGTAGGAGTTCGGGGTGGCACTGAAGCTTTCTTT.

This rearrangement joins TRBV9 to TRBJ2-3, with no clear D. The CDR3 is 15 residues long. Germline CDR1 reads SGDLS; CDR2 reads YYNGEE. V was trimmed by 3 bases and J by 4 bases, leaving 15 bases between them. CDR3 DNA: TGTGCCAGCAGCGCAAGAAGTAACGGCCCAGATACGCAGTATTTT. Its protein product is CASSARSNGPDTQYF.

The chain carries TRBV3-1 (or the pseudogene TRBV3-2) and TRBJ1-2; D unclear. This CDR3 is 15 amino acids long. Germline-derived CDR1 and CDR2 are LGHDT and YNNKEL (reference sequence). Trimming removed 0 bases from V and 7 bases from J, with 15 bases in between. DNA of the CDR3: TGTGCCAGCAGCCAAGATCTTAAAGGGTTCGGTGGCTACACCTTC. It is translated as CASSQDLKGFGGYTF.

V usage is TRBV28 and J usage is TRBJ1-4; maybe TRBD1 (5 bases). V shed 6 bases and J shed 5 bases, with 16 bases lying between them. The CDR3 totals 15 residues. Per germline, CDR1 MDHEN and CDR2 SYDVKM. CDR3 sequence reads: CASRTAGTANEKLFF. CDR3 sequence (DNA): TGTGCCAGCAGGACAGCCGGGACGGCGAATGAAAAACTGTTTTTT. Looking up the rest from reference TRBV28 and TRBJ1-4 gives the full variable domain: DVKVTQSSRYLVKRTGEKVFLECVQDMDHENMFWYRQDPGLGLRLIYFSYDVKMKEKGDIPEGYSVSREKKERFSLILESASTNQTSMYLCASRTAGTANEKLFFGSGTQLSVL.

The chain recombines TRBV30 with TRBJ2-3; 10 bases fit TRBD2. From germline, CDR1 is GTSNPN and CDR2 SVGIG (reference sequence). V lost 2 bases, J lost 4 bases, and 3 bases stayed unmatched. CDR3 length equals 14 residues. CDR3 nucleotides: TGTGCCTGGAGTTCCGGGACTAGCGCAGATACGCAGTATTTT. Protein product: CAWSSGTSADTQYF. The full variable domain, its missing parts supplied by reference TRBV30 and TRBJ2-3, is SQTIHQWPATLVQPVGSPLSLECTVEGTSNPNLYWYRQAAGRGLQLLFYSVGIGQISSEVPQNLSASRPQDRQFILSSKKLLLSDSGFYLCAWSSGTSADTQYFGPGTRLTVL.

This clone has only one observation. This chain joins TRBV7-2 and TRBJ1-5, with TRBD1 identical over 7 bases. This CDR3 comprises 15 residues. Trimming removed 0 bases from V and 5 bases from J; junction bases left unmatched: 4. Germline values: CDR1 SGHTA, CDR2 FQGNSA. The CDR3 reads CASSLAGGGHQPQHF. CDR3 nucleotide sequence: TGTGCCAGCAGCTTAGCGGGAGGGGGCCATCAGCCCCAGCATTTT.

The chain employs TRBV2 and TRBJ1-2; D unresolved. V was shortened by 3 bases and J by 4 bases, with 6 bases between the two germline ends. The CDR3 totals 12 residues. Germline CDR1 and CDR2: SNHLY and FYNNEI. CDR3 nucleotide sequence: TGTGCCAGCAGTGAGACGGTCTATGGCTACACCTTC. Its protein is CASSETVYGYTF.

The chain uses TRBV9 and TRBJ2-1, with TRBD1 matching 7 bases. Germline V gives CDR1 SGDLS, CDR2 YYNGEE. Trimming took 4 bases from V and 5 from J; bases not matched to a gene: 18. CDR3 length equals 18 residues. The CDR3 DNA is TGTGCCAGCAGCACTGACCTACAGGGGACCGCCGGGGACAATGAGCAGTTCTTC. Translating gives CASSTDLQGTAGDNEQFF. Variable domain in full (rest from reference TRBV9 and TRBJ2-1): DSGVTQTPKHLITATGQRVTLRCSPRSGDLSVYWYQQSLDQGLQFLIQYYNGEERAKGNILERFSAQQFPDLHSELNLSSLELGDSALYFCASSTDLQGTAGDNEQFFGPGTRLTVL.

CDR3 nucleotide sequence: TGTGCCAGCAGTTTCCAAAGGCTGGAGCAGTTCTTC. The encoded protein is CASSFQRLEQFF. This rearrangement joins TRBV12-3 or TRBV12-4 to TRBJ2-1; D uncertain. Trimming cost V 3 bases and J 10 bases, with 10 bases left between them. This CDR3 is built from 12 residues.

The chain links TRBV7-2 to TRBJ1-4, with unresolved D. This CDR3 has 15 residues. From germline, CDR1 is SGHTA and CDR2 FQGNSA. Trimming removed 0 bases at V and 4 bases at J, with 9 bases between. As DNA, the CDR3 is TGTGCCAGCAGCTTAGCTGTATACCTTAATGAAAAACTGTTTTTT. Translated, it gives CASSLAVYLNEKLFF.

The gene calls are TRBV9 and TRBJ2-5; possible D gene TRBD2, 6 bases. V dropped 0 bases and J dropped 1 base, with 13 bases sitting between them. Germline lookup yields CDR1 SGDLS and CDR2 YYNGEE. The CDR3 has 16 residues. The CDR3 region is CASSVGSGRPQETQYF. The CDR3 DNA reads as TGTGCCAGCAGCGTAGGTAGCGGACGGCCCCAAGAGACCCAGTACTTC.

This sequence joins TRBV7-2 and TRBJ2-7; possibly TRBD1 or TRBD2 for D (5 bases each). This CDR3 has 15 amino acids. Deletions cut 5 bases from V and 3 bases from J, with 17 bases between. The germline CDR1 and CDR2 sequences are SGHTA and FQGNSA. The DNA of the CDR3 is TGTGCCAGCAGCCTTCTCTTCCGGGACGGCTACGAGCAGTACTTC. Its translation is CASSLLFRDGYEQYF. Filled out from reference TRBV7-2 and TRBJ2-7, the complete variable domain reads GAGVSQSPSNKVTEKGKDVELRCDPISGHTALYWYRQSLGQGLEFLIYFQGNSAPDKSGLPSDRFSAERTGGSVSTLTIQRTQQEDSAVYLCASSLLFRDGYEQYFGPGTRLTVT.